This paragraph covers one T cell receptor (beta chain) sequence. The data derive from a study of blood T cell repertoires in COVID-19. For the study at large: T cells, B-cell-depleted T cells, or PBMCs provided the cDNA or gDNA that served as material.

The CDR3 extends over 14 amino acids. The V gene's germline CDR1 is SEHNR and CDR2 FQNEAQ (reference sequence). V lost 2 bases, J lost 2 bases, and 7 bases lay in between. Patients in Seattle were enrolled during active infection, then followed longitudinally. The data were produced by immunoSEQ multiplex PCR, yet TCRdb's version contains in-frame clones alone and is incomplete. The sample shows over 70,000 clones, about 83% of them seen only once. Specimen: peripheral blood. The V and J genes are TRBV7-9 and TRBJ1-3, with D hard to call. This clonotype was obtained from a man aged 25 to 40 with COVID-19, enrolled during active disease. This CDR3 reads CASSLLGAGNTIYF. DNA for the CDR3: TGTGCCAGCAGCTTACTGGGCGCTGGAAACACCATATATTTT. Full variable domain (outside the CDR3, taken from reference TRBV7-9 and TRBJ1-3): DTGVSQNPRHKITKRGQNVTFRCDPISEHNRLYWYRQTLGQGPEFLTYFQNEAQLEKSRLLSDRFSAERPKGSFSTLEIQRTEQGDSAMYLCASSLLGAGNTIYFGEGSWLTVV.